This entry lists 14 T cell receptor beta chains sequenced from one sample in a study of cytomegalovirus exposure and HLA in healthy donors. Researchers ran the PCR with 60 Vbeta and 13 Jbeta primers. Sequencing was performed with immunoSEQ multiplex PCR; in TCRdb, only in-frame clones are kept and a portion is missing. The sample lists roughly 100,000 clones; around 68% were seen once. Specimen: PBMCs. These receptors were taken from a human donor in good health.

This clone was detected only a few times. This chain links TRBV10-2 with TRBJ1-1, with a weak D call TRBD1 (6 bases). The germline V gene has CDR1 WSHSY and CDR2 SAAADI. V was cut by 4 bases and J by 5 bases, with 17 bases left in between. CDR3 length equals 15 residues. This CDR3 reads CASSGQRGAGTEAFF. In DNA, the CDR3 is TGCGCCAGCAGTGGTCAACGGGGGGCCGGTACTGAAGCTTTCTTT.

The CDR3 DNA is TGTGCCAGCAGCTCTAGCGGGAGCGGCAGCAACGAGCAGTACTTC. Protein product: CASSSSGSGSNEQYF. The rearrangement uses TRBV27 and TRBJ2-5, with 10 bases lining up with TRBD2. The DNA end favors TRBJ2-7, so the J call may be wrong. Germline V gives CDR1 MNHEY, CDR2 SMNVEV (reference sequence). The CDR3 has 15 amino acids.

This chain uses TRBV28 with TRBJ2-1, with a tentative D call TRBD2 (6 bases). CDR3 length: 16 amino acids. Per the germline V gene, CDR1 is MDHEN and CDR2 is SYDVKM. Trimming left V 4 bases short and J 6 bases short, with 19 bases between. CDR3 region: CASSYIGREFGNEQFF. Here the CDR3 DNA reads TGTGCCAGCAGTTATATAGGACGGGAGTTCGGCAATGAGCAGTTCTTC.

This clone was seen only a few times. The gene calls are TRBV2 and TRBJ1-5; TRBD1 might be the D (5 bases). V was clipped by 5 bases and J by 0 bases, with 11 bases between them. In germline, CDR1 is SNHLY, CDR2 FYNNEI. CDR3 length: 15 residues. For the CDR3, the DNA is TGTGCCAGCAGTTGGGACTTCTCTAGCAATCAGCCCCAGCATTTT. This translates into CASSWDFSSNQPQHF.

V usage is TRBV6-5 and J usage is TRBJ1-1; D possibly corresponds to TRBD1 (6 bases). V lost 8 bases and J lost 10, with 17 bases in between. CDR3 size: 12 residues. CDR1 is MNHEY and CDR2 is SVGAGI in the germline V gene. Here the CDR3 DNA reads TGTGCCAGCTCTGTACGAGGGGGGGGAGCTTTCTTT. Its protein product is CASSVRGGGAFF.

This clone has just a few counts. The rearrangement joins TRBV29-1 to TRBJ1-2; 10 bases line up with TRBD1. V shed 8 bases and J 4 bases; nucleotides not matched to a gene: 4. The CDR3 extends over 12 amino acids. Germline V gene data show CDR1 as SQVTM and CDR2 as ANQGSEA. As DNA, the CDR3 is TGCAGCTCTAGACAGGGGGCCTATGGCTACACCTTC. Protein product: CSSRQGAYGYTF.

The chain employs TRBV29-1 and TRBJ1-1; D may be TRBD1 (6 bases). V lost 8 bases and J lost 2, with 15 bases in between. Per the germline V gene, CDR1 is SQVTM and CDR2 is ANQGSEA. CDR3 length equals 13 residues. The CDR3 loop is CSTLTGINTEAFF. The CDR3 DNA is TGCAGCACACTGACAGGTATCAACACTGAAGCTTTCTTT.

The chain has TRBV6-6 and TRBJ2-3; 8 bases line up with TRBD2. CDR1 MNHNY and CDR2 SVGAGI come from the germline V gene (reference sequence). The CDR3 contains 14 residues. Trimming cost V 6 bases and J 6 bases; bases outside gene matches: 8. The CDR3 here is CASSYRGGLDTQYF. CDR3 nucleotides: TGTGCCAGCAGCTACCGGGGGGGGTTGGATACGCAGTATTTT.

The J gene is TRBJ1-6, the V gene TRBV28, with 7 bases fitting TRBD1. Per germline, CDR1 MDHEN and CDR2 SYDVKM. V dropped 2 bases and J dropped 8; count of bases not matched to a gene: 15. The CDR3 contains 18 residues. This CDR3 reads CASSLRPTGTRLYSPLHF. In DNA form, the CDR3 reads TGTGCCAGCAGTTTACGTCCGACAGGGACACGACTTTATTCACCCCTCCACTTT. The full variable domain, rest sourced from reference TRBV28 and TRBJ1-6, is DVKVTQSSRYLVKRTGEKVFLECVQDMDHENMFWYRQDPGLGLRLIYFSYDVKMKEKGDIPEGYSVSREKKERFSLILESASTNQTSMYLCASSLRPTGTRLYSPLHFGNGTRLTVT.

The CDR3 is CASRPGHPAYEQYF. The CDR3 DNA reads TGTGCCAGCAGACCGGGACACCCGGCCTACGAGCAGTACTTC. The chain is built from TRBV6-5 and TRBJ2-7; the D gene is possibly TRBD1 (6 bases). In germline, CDR1 is MNHEY, CDR2 SVGAGI. Trimming removed 6 bases at V and 2 bases at J, with 14 bases between. The CDR3 runs to 14 residues.

This clone was counted between two and nine times. The chain uses TRBV6-4 and TRBJ2-1; TRBD2 aligns across 8 bases. There are 15 residues in the CDR3. Germline loops: CDR1 MRHNA, CDR2 SNTAGT. Losses at the gene ends were 4 bases for V and 6 bases for J; bases not matched to a gene: 8. DNA of the CDR3: TGTGCCAGCAGTGGCGCACTAGCGGCTATCAATGAGCAGTTCTTC. Its protein product is CASSGALAAINEQFF.

This rearrangement joins TRBV15 to TRBJ1-1, with D unclear. The CDR3 loop spans 13 amino acids. V gave up 3 bases and J gave up 6 bases, with 11 bases separating them. The germline gives CDR1 LNHNV, CDR2 YYDKDF (reference sequence). CDR3 nucleotides: TGTGCCACCAGCAGCCGGAGGTACTCTGAAGCTTTCTTT. It translates to CATSSRRYSEAFF.

This clone was observed a single time. V gene TRBV2 combines with J gene TRBJ1-2, with TRBD1 as a possible D gene (5 bases). Germline V lookup: CDR1 SNHLY, CDR2 FYNNEI. Trimming took off 4 bases at V and 4 bases at J, with 19 bases between the two ends. The CDR3 is 16 residues long. CDR3 nucleotide sequence: TGTGCCAGCAGTGCGGGGGGACGGCTGGACCCCTATGGCTACACCTTC. It codes for CASSAGGRLDPYGYTF.

This rearrangement joins TRBV27 to TRBJ1-2; D is unclear. Germline CDR1 and CDR2: MNHEY and SMNVEV (reference sequence). Trimming stripped 3 bases from V and 1 base from J, with 18 bases between. The CDR3 covers 17 residues. The CDR3 protein is CASSLSLTTHDNYGYTF. CDR3 DNA: TGTGCCAGCAGTTTGTCCCTGACAACGCATGATAACTATGGCTACACCTTC.